Listed below are T cell receptor beta chains from one sample, sequenced in a study of blood T cell repertoires in COVID-19. The method was immunoSEQ multiplex PCR; TCRdb's version includes in-frame clones alone and lacks a portion of them. Found here are tens of thousands of clones, approximately 88% of them singletons; the top ten hold under 5.5%. The sample consisted of peripheral blood. These receptors all stem from a man aged 60 to 75 with COVID-19, enrolled during active disease. Both conserved end residues are part of each CDR3. D genes are given only for firm matches. The size field is filled for only some rows; it gives once, few, many or a size class.

v_call	d_call	j_call	clone_size	cdr3_nt	cdr3_aa
TRBV18	NA	TRBJ1-1	NA	TGTGCCAGCTCACCCCCCTTGAACACTGAAGCTTTCTTT	CASSPPLNTEAFF
TRBV7-2	NA	TRBJ2-1	once	TGTGCCAGCAGCTTATTCATCGGAGACAATGAGCAGTTCTTC	CASSLFIGDNEQFF
TRBV14	TRBD1	TRBJ1-4	once	TGTGCCAGCAGCCTCCCAGGGGGGACAAGAAAACTGTTTTTT	CASSLPGGTRKLFF
TRBV12-3/TRBV12-4	NA	TRBJ2-7	NA	TGTGCCAGCAGGCGTAGCTCCTACGAGCAGTACTTC	CASRRSSYEQYF
TRBV5-1	NA	TRBJ2-2	NA	TGCGCCAGCAGCTTGGTGGGGAGCGGGGAGCTGTTTTTT	CASSLVGSGELFF
TRBV7-3	TRBD2	TRBJ2-1	NA	TGTGCCAGCAGCTTACAACTAGCGAACTACAATGAGCAGTTCTTC	CASSLQLANYNEQFF
TRBV5-1	TRBD1	TRBJ1-4	NA	TGCGCCAGCAGCTTGACAGGGGAAAATGAAAAACTGTTTTTT	CASSLTGENEKLFF
TRBV5-5	NA	TRBJ1-1	NA	TGTGCCAGCACCCTACTGACAGATAACACTGAAGCTTTCTTT	CASTLLTDNTEAFF
TRBV5-4	TRBD2	TRBJ2-5	NA	TGTGCCAGCAGCCGGGAGGGGACTATGGAGACCCAGTACTTC	CASSREGTMETQYF
TRBV4-1	NA	TRBJ1-2	NA	TGCGCCAGCAGCGGCACAGGGATTAACTATGGCTACACCTTC	CASSGTGINYGYTF
TRBV23-1	NA	TRBJ1-5	NA	TGCGCCAGCAGTCAATTCGATCAGCCCCAGCATTTT	CASSQFDQPQHF
TRBV20-1	TRBD2	TRBJ2-7	NA	TGCAGTGCTAGTCCCGTCCGGACTAGCTACGAGCAGTACTTC	CSASPVRTSYEQYF
TRBV6-5	NA	TRBJ1-6	NA	TGTGCCAGCAAACGTGCGCGGAATTCACCCCTCCACTTT	CASKRARNSPLHF
TRBV28	TRBD1	TRBJ1-5	NA	TGTGCCAGCAGGGGGAGGGGACAGGGCCGCAATCAGCCCCAGCATTTT	CASRGRGQGRNQPQHF
TRBV7-3	NA	TRBJ2-3	NA	TGTGCCAGCAGCTTATCCATCAGCACAGATACGCAGTATTTT	CASSLSISTDTQYF
TRBV29-1	TRBD1	TRBJ2-7	NA	TGCAGCGTACGGACAGGGGGCGATTTCTACGAGCAGTACTTC	CSVRTGGDFYEQYF
TRBV2	NA	TRBJ2-6	NA	TGTGCCAGCAGTGAGGAGGCTGGGGCCAACGTCCTGACTTTC	CASSEEAGANVLTF
TRBV7-9	NA	TRBJ1-4	NA	TGTGCCAGCAGCCTGGGCATGCCTAATGAAAAACTGTTTTTT	CASSLGMPNEKLFF
TRBV10-3	TRBD2	TRBJ2-1	NA	TGTGCCATCAGTGTACCTCCTAGCGGGAGAAACAATGAGCAGTTCTTC	CAISVPPSGRNNEQFF
TRBV30	NA	TRBJ1-3	NA	TGTGCCTGGAGTGTAGGGGGATCTGGAAACACCATATATTTT	CAWSVGGSGNTIYF
TRBV6-2/TRBV6-3	NA	TRBJ2-1	NA	TGTGCCAGCACCCCTGAGTGGCAGGGTAAGGAAGGGCGCTACAATGAGCAGTTCTTC	CASTPEWQGKEGRYNEQFF
TRBV29-1	TRBD1	TRBJ1-4	NA	TGCAGCGTTGCCGCCCAGGGACAGGGAGAAACCCAACTGTTTTTT	CSVAAQGQGETQLFF
TRBV28	NA	TRBJ1-1	NA	TGTGCCAGCAGCCCCGCGGGGAGAGCCACTGAAGCTTTCTTT	CASSPAGRATEAFF
TRBV4-3	NA	TRBJ2-2	NA	TGCGCCAGCAGCCAAGCGCCTAGCGCCCACACCGGGGAGCTGTTTTTT	CASSQAPSAHTGELFF
TRBV28	TRBD1	TRBJ1-3	NA	TGTGCCAGCAGTCCTCAGGGGGCACCTGGAAACACCATATATTTT	CASSPQGAPGNTIYF
TRBV28	TRBD2	TRBJ2-7	NA	TGTGCCAGCAGTTTGAGCGGGGGGCCCTACGAGCAGTACTTC	CASSLSGGPYEQYF
TRBV30	NA	TRBJ1-3	NA	TGTGCCCGAACGGGACAATCTGGAAACACCATATATTTT	CARTGQSGNTIYF
TRBV30	NA	TRBJ1-5	NA	TGTGCCTGGAGTGTAACGGTCAATCAGCCCCAGCATTTT	CAWSVTVNQPQHF
TRBV28	NA	TRBJ1-5	NA	TGTGCCAGCAGTTTACAGAATCAGCCCCAGCATTTT	CASSLQNQPQHF
TRBV9	TRBD1	TRBJ1-1	NA	TGTGCCAGCAGCGTAGAGGACAGGGGGGTGGGAGGCAACACTGAAGCTTTCTTT	CASSVEDRGVGGNTEAFF
TRBV27	TRBD2	TRBJ2-3	NA	TGTGCCAGCAGCCTTGGACTAGCGGGAGGCCTCAGCACAGATACGCAGTATTTT	CASSLGLAGGLSTDTQYF
TRBV5-4	NA	TRBJ2-4	NA	TGTGCCAGCAGCGAGGAACCGGGACAAGAACTAGCCAAAAACATTCAGTACTTC	CASSEEPGQELAKNIQYF
TRBV6-5	NA	TRBJ2-6	NA	TGTGCCAGCAGCTCAGCTGGGGCCAACGTCCTGACTTTC	CASSSAGANVLTF
TRBV24-1	TRBD2	TRBJ2-1	NA	TGTGCCACCAGTGTTGGTAGCGGGGGGGTTCACAATGAGCAGTTCTTC	CATSVGSGGVHNEQFF
TRBV6-5	NA	TRBJ1-2	few	TGTGCCAGCAGCAGCCTAGGGGTAAACTATGGCTACACCTTC	CASSSLGVNYGYTF
TRBV29-1	TRBD2	TRBJ2-7	NA	TGCAGCGTTGTGGGACTAGCGGGAGTCAACGAGCAGTACTTC	CSVVGLAGVNEQYF
TRBV11-2	TRBD1	TRBJ1-4	NA	TGTGCCACCAACCTGGGACAGGCGGGTGAAAAACTGTTTTTT	CATNLGQAGEKLFF
TRBV25-1	TRBD1	TRBJ2-5	NA	TGTGCCAGCAGTGTTGGGACAGGGGGTGGAGAGACCCAGTACTTC	CASSVGTGGGETQYF
TRBV3-1/TRBV3-2	NA	TRBJ2-6	once	TGTGCCAGCAGCAACCGCCTGCCGAACAGGGCTGGGGCCAACGTCCTGACTTTC	CASSNRLPNRAGANVLTF
TRBV5-1	NA	TRBJ1-1	NA	TGCGCCAGCAGCTTGGCGGGAAAGTTGAACACTGAAGCTTTCTTT	CASSLAGKLNTEAFF
TRBV5-6	TRBD2	TRBJ2-7	NA	TGTGCCAGCAGCCCCAGCGGGGCAATCTACGAGCAGTACTTC	CASSPSGAIYEQYF
TRBV12-3/TRBV12-4	NA	TRBJ2-3	NA	TGTGCCAGCAGACAGAGCACAGATACGCAGTATTTT	CASRQSTDTQYF
TRBV15	NA	TRBJ2-7	NA	TGTGCCACCAGCAGAGATCAGAACTACTTCTACGAGCAGTACTTC	CATSRDQNYFYEQYF
TRBV7-8	NA	TRBJ2-3	NA	TGTGCCAGCAGCTTAGTACAGGGCTGGGGCACAGATACGCAGTATTTT	CASSLVQGWGTDTQYF
TRBV5-5	NA	TRBJ2-7	few	TGTGCCAGCAGCTTGGAGCGGGCCAGGGCCTACGAGCAGTACTTC	CASSLERARAYEQYF
TRBV7-2	NA	TRBJ2-2	NA	TGTGCCAGCAGCGCCCACAGGGACACCGGGGAGCTGTTTTTT	CASSAHRDTGELFF